The 8 T cell receptor beta chains below all came from one sample that was sequenced in a study of T cell responses to AZD1222 COVID-19 vaccine. Clones were sequenced by immunoSEQ multiplex PCR, and TCRdb holds only the in-frame ones, with some missing. The table lists 130,000 or so clones, about 90% of them singletons. The sequences come from peripheral blood, collected on day 0 of AZD1222 vaccination. The receptors originated from an adult in good health.

This rearrangement joins TRBV3-1 (or the pseudogene TRBV3-2) to TRBJ2-2; no firm D call. There are 15 residues in the CDR3. The germline CDR1 and CDR2 sequences are LGHDT and YNNKEL (reference sequence). Trimming pared 1 base from V and 3 bases from J, leaving 9 bases between. CDR3 nucleotide sequence: TGTGCCAGCAGCCAAGTAGGGTCGGACACCGGGGAGCTGTTTTTT. It specifies CASSQVGSDTGELFF.

As concerns this clone: The junction departs from the called germline gene at one end, perhaps through a read error. This chain connects TRBV7-7 to TRBJ2-5; no firm D call. The CDR3 covers 13 residues. Per the germline V gene, CDR1 is SSHAT and CDR2 is FNYEAQ (reference sequence). CDR3 loop: CASSQQSTGTQYF. The CDR3 nucleotides are TGTGCTAGCAGCCAACAGTCCACGGGGACCCAGTACTTC. The complete variable domain, with remaining parts taken from reference TRBV7-7 and TRBJ2-5, reads GAGVSQSPRYKVTKRGQDVTLRCDPISSHATLYWYQQALGQGPEFLTYFNYEAQPDKSGLPSDRFSAERPEGSISTLTIQRTEQRDSAMYRCASSQQSTGTQYFGPGTRLLVL.

The chain is built from TRBV11-3 and TRBJ2-3, with D uncertain. Trimming cost V 5 bases and J 1 base, with 10 bases left between them. Germline V lookup: CDR1 SGHNT, CDR2 YENEEA. The CDR3 consists of 14 residues. The CDR3 protein is CASSSARGTDTQYF. The CDR3 coding sequence is TGTGCCAGCAGCAGTGCAAGGGGCACAGATACGCAGTATTTT.

CDR3 DNA sequence: TGCGCCAGCAGCTACCGGACTAGCGGGGGTAATACGCAGTATTTT. Its protein product is CASSYRTSGGNTQYF. The chain couples TRBV5-1 to TRBJ2-3, with 13 bases aligning to TRBD2. Unmatched junction bases numbered 5, after V lost 3 bases and J lost 7 bases. The CDR3 is made up of 15 amino acids. The germline V gene has CDR1 SGHRS and CDR2 YFSETQ.

This chain connects TRBV19 to TRBJ2-7, with 8 bases identical to TRBD1. The germline V gene has CDR1 LNHDA and CDR2 SQIVND (reference sequence). The V segment lost 4 bases and the J segment 2 bases; nucleotides outside the gene matches: 10. This CDR3 is 16 amino acids long. The CDR3 bases are TGTGCCAGTAGTACCCCAGGGACAGGTTCACCCTACGAGCAGTACTTC. It is translated as CASSTPGTGSPYEQYF. Complete variable domain (other parts from reference TRBV19 and TRBJ2-7): DGGITQSPKYLFRKEGQNVTLSCEQNLNHDAMYWYRQDPGQGLRLIYYSQIVNDFQKGDIAEGYSVSREKKESFPLTVTSAQKNPTAFYLCASSTPGTGSPYEQYFGPGTRLTVT.

This chain connects TRBV18 to TRBJ1-1; D call uncertain. CDR1 is KGHSH and CDR2 is LQKENI in the germline V gene. This CDR3 has 14 residues. Trimming cost V 5 bases and J 8 bases, with 18 bases left between them. The CDR3 is CASSEAGPGREAFF. In DNA form, the CDR3 reads TGTGCCAGCTCAGAAGCGGGCCCTGGGCGAGAAGCTTTCTTT.

The V call is TRBV4-1, the J call TRBJ1-2; D ambiguous. Trimming removed 1 base at V and 4 bases at J, with 10 bases between. This CDR3 spans 14 amino acids. CDR1 is MGHRA and CDR2 is YSYEKL in the germline V gene. DNA of the CDR3: TGCGCCAGCAGCCAAGGCCAGACCTTCTATGGCTACACCTTC. Amino acids: CASSQGQTFYGYTF.

The chain carries TRBV7-2 and TRBJ1-1; TRBD1 matches at 8 bases. Trimming took 3 bases from V and 3 from J; bases not matched to a gene: 3. This CDR3 has 14 amino acids. CDR1 SGHTA and CDR2 FQGNSA come from the germline V gene. The CDR3 DNA sequence: TGTGCCAGCAGCTTTGGACAGGGAGACACTGAAGCTTTCTTT. Amino acid sequence: CASSFGQGDTEAFF.